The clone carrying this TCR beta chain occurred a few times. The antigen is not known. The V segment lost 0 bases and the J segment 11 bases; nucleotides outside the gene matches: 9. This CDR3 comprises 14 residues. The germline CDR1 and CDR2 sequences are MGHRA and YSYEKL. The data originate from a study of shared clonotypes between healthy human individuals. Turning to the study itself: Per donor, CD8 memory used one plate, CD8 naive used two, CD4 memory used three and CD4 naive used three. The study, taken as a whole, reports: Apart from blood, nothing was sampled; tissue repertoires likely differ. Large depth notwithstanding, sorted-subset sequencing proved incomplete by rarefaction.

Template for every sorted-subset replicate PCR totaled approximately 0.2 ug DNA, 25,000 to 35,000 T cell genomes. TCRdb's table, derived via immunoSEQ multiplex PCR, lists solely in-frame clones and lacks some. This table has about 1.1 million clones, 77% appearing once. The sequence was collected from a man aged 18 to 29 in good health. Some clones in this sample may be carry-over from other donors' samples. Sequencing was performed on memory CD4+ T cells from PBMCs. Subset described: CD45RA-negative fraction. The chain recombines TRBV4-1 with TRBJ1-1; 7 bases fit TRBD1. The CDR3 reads CASSQDSGRGWAFF. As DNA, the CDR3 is TGCGCCAGCAGCCAAGATAGTGGCAGGGGGTGGGCTTTCTTT.